One sample yielded the 18 T cell receptor beta chains listed below, sequenced in a study of identical twins. TCRdb redid the calling of the 5' RACE reads with MiXCR, one entry per CDR3 protein. The profile covers about 460,000 distinct CDR3 sequences, with 14% appearing a single time and about 0.52% taken by the ten largest. The data were also submitted as part of a second study, on yellow fever vaccine responses in identical twins.

Material for sequencing was CD4+ T cells sorted from blood. All receptors come from a woman under 30 in good health.

The CDR3 bases are TGCAGCGTCGGGAGATGGCAGGAGACTGGGGCCAACGTCCTGACTTTC. Translated: CSVGRWQETGANVLTF. The chain couples TRBV29-1 to TRBJ2-6; maybe TRBD2 (6 bases). The V and J ends lost 6 bases and 2 bases respectively, with 17 bases between them. The CDR3 totals 16 residues. CDR1 is SQVTM, CDR2 ANQGSEA, per germline.

The chain carries TRBV6-1 and TRBJ2-3, with 8 bases matching TRBD2. Germline-derived CDR1 and CDR2 are MNHNS and SASEGT. V lost 2 bases, J lost 5 bases, and 3 bases stayed unmatched. There are 14 residues in the CDR3. CDR3 nucleotide sequence: TGTGCCAGCAGTGAATCGGGAGGGATAGATACGCAGTATTTT. Translating it yields CASSESGGIDTQYF.

This clonotype showed up many times. The chain carries TRBV12-3 or TRBV12-4 and TRBJ2-3; 10 bases map to TRBD1. With 7 bases clipped from V and 2 bases from J, the junction kept 6 bases outside the gene matches. The CDR3 length is 15 residues. CDR3 nucleotide sequence: TGTGCCAGCACCCGGGACAGGGGAGACACAGATACGCAGTATTTT. Translating gives CASTRDRGDTDTQYF.

This sequence joins TRBV29-1 and TRBJ2-3, with TRBD1 as a possible D gene (5 bases). The V end lost 6 bases, the J end lost 4 bases, and 11 bases lay between the germline ends. The CDR3 loop spans 12 amino acids. Per germline, CDR1 SQVTM and CDR2 ANQGSEA. CDR3 sequence reads: CSVTTVADTQYF. CDR3 bases: TGCAGCGTCACGACAGTTGCAGATACGCAGTATTTT.

This clonotype was recorded a few times. The chain links TRBV7-2 to TRBJ1-1, with D unresolved. The CDR3 sequence is 15 residues long. Germline V gene data show CDR1 as SGHTA and CDR2 as FQGNSA. V lost 5 bases and J 1 base, leaving 14 bases between the germline ends. CDR3 residues: CASSLLGQTNTEAFF. The CDR3 DNA reads as TGTGCCAGCAGCCTCCTAGGGCAAACGAACACTGAAGCTTTCTTT.

This clonotype came up a few times. This chain links TRBV20-1 with TRBJ1-5; unclear D gene. Trimming took off 3 bases at V and 0 bases at J, with 6 bases between the two ends. CDR1 DFQATT and CDR2 SNEGSKA come from the germline V gene (reference sequence). This CDR3 has 13 amino acids. CDR3 DNA sequence: TGCAGTGCTAGTGCAGATAGCAATCAGCCCCAGCATTTT. Its protein is CSASADSNQPQHF.

In DNA, the CDR3 is TGTGCCAGCCTTCCCGCCCCCGGGACAATCTTCCACGAGCAGTACTTC. It yields the protein CASLPAPGTIFHEQYF. This rearrangement joins TRBV28 to TRBJ2-7, with a possible D match to TRBD1 (6 bases). The germline V gene has CDR1 MDHEN and CDR2 SYDVKM. V lost 8 bases, J lost 5 bases, and 25 bases lay in between. The CDR3 is 16 residues long.

The chain joins TRBV15 to TRBJ2-5, with D perhaps given as TRBD1 or TRBD2 (6 bases each). The CDR3 sequence is 15 residues long. Trimming pared 4 bases from V and 5 bases from J, leaving 17 bases between. Per germline, CDR1 LNHNV and CDR2 YYDKDF (reference sequence). The CDR3 spells CATSKTGAGWETQYF. The CDR3 DNA is TGTGCCACCAGCAAGACAGGCGCGGGGTGGGAGACCCAGTACTTC.

This clonotype was detected a few times. This chain uses TRBV7-6 with TRBJ2-1, with TRBD2 matching over 11 bases. Germline V gene lookup returns CDR1 SGHVS and CDR2 FNYEAQ. This CDR3 has 17 amino acids. V was clipped by 1 base and J by 6 bases; unmatched bases: 8. CDR3: CASSLVAGGLRGNEQFF. The DNA of the CDR3 is TGTGCCAGCAGCTTAGTAGCGGGGGGGCTCCGAGGCAATGAGCAGTTCTTC.

This clonotype was detected only a few times. The chain has TRBV27 and TRBJ2-2; 7 bases align to TRBD2. Losses at the gene ends were 6 bases for V and 6 bases for J; bases not matched to a gene: 4. Germline lookup yields CDR1 MNHEY and CDR2 SMNVEV (reference sequence). This CDR3 contains 13 residues. The CDR3 DNA follows: TGTGCCAGCAGCCGGACTAGGTCCGGGGAGCTGTTTTTT. Translated: CASSRTRSGELFF.

This clonotype was detected only a few times. The rearrangement joins TRBV11-3 to TRBJ2-5; TRBD2 might be the D (6 bases). Germline-derived CDR1 and CDR2 are SGHNT and YENEEA. Trimming took 1 base from V and 4 from J, leaving 13 bases between them. The CDR3 runs to 15 residues. CDR3 sequence: CASSLGPGGTETQYF. CDR3 nucleotides: TGTGCCAGCAGCTTAGGTCCAGGCGGGACAGAGACCCAGTACTTC.

This clonotype was detected only a few times. The V gene is TRBV20-1, the J gene TRBJ2-7; tentatively, D is TRBD2 (5 bases). The ends were cut back, 5 bases at V and 4 bases at J, with 21 bases in the middle. The CDR3 is made up of 15 amino acids. Germline V gene sequence: CDR1 DFQATT, CDR2 SNEGSKA (reference sequence). The CDR3 region is CSAEGSRAANYEQYF. In DNA, the CDR3 is TGCAGTGCTGAGGGAAGCAGAGCGGCTAATTACGAGCAGTACTTC.

The rearrangement joins TRBV18 to TRBJ2-3, with D unclear. V was trimmed by 0 bases and J by 2 bases, leaving 6 bases between them. In germline, CDR1 is KGHSH, CDR2 LQKENI. The length of the CDR3 is 14 residues. CDR3 DNA sequence: TGTGCCAGCTCACCACCAATCGCCACAGATACGCAGTATTTT. Protein sequence: CASSPPIATDTQYF.

This clonotype was seen a handful of times. J is TRBJ2-1 and V is TRBV5-1, with 10 bases identical to TRBD2. Unmatched junction bases numbered 13, after V lost 4 bases and J lost 3 bases. Germline loops: CDR1 SGHRS, CDR2 YFSETQ. CDR3 length: 18 residues. The CDR3 spells CASSLAPPSSGSYNEQFF. In nucleotides, the CDR3 is TGCGCCAGCAGCCTTGCGCCTCCCTCTAGCGGGAGCTACAATGAGCAGTTCTTC.

This clonotype was picked up a small number of times. The chain has TRBV30 and TRBJ2-1; D perhaps matches TRBD1 (6 bases). This CDR3 is built from 14 residues. Germline V CDR1 and CDR2: GTSNPN, SVGIG (reference sequence). V was shortened by 7 bases and J by 6 bases, with 19 bases between the two germline ends. CDR3 sequence: CAYGQSAGGNEQFF. The CDR3 nucleotides read TGTGCCTACGGACAGTCGGCTGGGGGCAATGAGCAGTTCTTC.

The chain uses TRBV25-1 and TRBJ2-7; D not certain. The germline V gene has CDR1 MGHDK and CDR2 SYGVNS. This CDR3 contains 13 residues. The V gene lost 0 bases and the J gene lost 3 bases, with 6 bases spanning the gap. CDR3 DNA: TGTGCCAGCAGTGAATATGGCTTCTACGAGCAGTACTTC. Translation: CASSEYGFYEQYF.

This clonotype has a count of ten or more. The chain is built from TRBV5-1 and TRBJ1-1; D is ambiguous. The germline V gene encodes CDR1 SGHRS and CDR2 YFSETQ. The V and J ends lost 0 bases and 0 bases respectively, with 18 bases between them. The CDR3 sequence is 18 residues long. The CDR3: CASSLVPSSVNLNTEAFF. The DNA of the CDR3 is TGCGCCAGCAGCTTGGTTCCGAGTTCGGTTAACCTGAACACTGAAGCTTTCTTT.

V and J are TRBV11-2 and TRBJ2-1; no clear D. CDR1 is SGHAT, CDR2 FQNNGV, per germline. CDR3 length: 15 amino acids. Between the trimmed V and J ends, which lost 6 bases and 6 bases, there was a span of 18 bases. The CDR3 DNA reads TGTGCCAGCAGGCCTCAAATGGGTAGGCGCAATGAGCAGTTCTTC. Translation gives CASRPQMGRRNEQFF.